The next 27 T cell receptor beta chains were all read from a single sample in a study of metastatic and nonmetastatic thyroid tumors. TCRdb reprocessed the PCR reads using MiXCR. The data show nearly 35,000 clones, more than 15% seen once. Ahead of thyroid surgery, no patient had received treatment of any kind. The specimen was blood. All receptors come from a female donor with papillary thyroid cancer or a benign thyroid nodule (not recorded which). Some clones in this sample may be carry-over from other donors' samples.

At least ten counts were recorded for this clone. The rearrangement joins TRBV30 to TRBJ2-5; perhaps TRBD2 as D (5 bases). Trimming left V 0 bases short and J 6 bases short, with 11 bases between. CDR1 GTSNPN and CDR2 SVGIG come from the germline V gene (reference sequence). This CDR3 has 13 amino acids. The CDR3 loop is CAWSVSSAKTQYF. CDR3 bases: TGTGCCTGGAGTGTAAGTAGCGCGAAGACCCAGTACTTC.

By sample fraction, this clone is medium-sized (0.01 to 0.1%). The chain recombines TRBV6-4 with TRBJ2-2, with 10 bases lining up with TRBD2. V was clipped by 2 bases and J by 6 bases; unmatched bases: 6. Germline loops: CDR1 MRHNA, CDR2 SNTAGT. The CDR3 sequence is 16 residues long. The CDR3 spells CASSDLSSGSPGELFF. The CDR3, as DNA: TGTGCCAGCAGTGACCTGTCTAGCGGGAGCCCCGGGGAGCTGTTTTTT.

This clone has a handful of counts. J is TRBJ2-7 and V is TRBV20-1, with TRBD2 as a possible D gene (6 bases). The CDR3 consists of 14 residues. V lost 1 base to trimming and J lost 4 bases, with 14 bases between them. Germline V gene lookup returns CDR1 DFQATT and CDR2 SNEGSKA (reference sequence). CDR3 residues: CSARGASVRYEQYF. The CDR3 DNA sequence: TGCAGTGCTAGAGGCGCTAGCGTGAGGTACGAGCAGTACTTC.

The rearrangement links TRBV6-2 or TRBV6-3 to TRBJ1-1; TRBD1 is a possible D gene (5 bases). CDR3 length equals 13 residues. CDR1 is MNHEY, CDR2 SVGEGT, per germline. Trimming cost V 10 bases and J 1 base, with 13 bases left between them. Here the CDR3 reads CATRTDRNTEAFF. CDR3 coding DNA: TGTGCCACCCGAACTGACAGGAACACTGAAGCTTTCTTT.

This clone has a handful of counts. The CDR3 bases are TGTGCCAGTAAGGTGCGGGACCACTCCTACGAGCAGTACTTC. It translates to CASKVRDHSYEQYF. This chain uses TRBV19 with TRBJ2-7; D is possibly TRBD2 (6 bases). The germline V and J ends were trimmed by 7 bases and 0 bases, with 13 bases remaining between them. The CDR3 runs to 14 residues. Germline V gene lookup returns CDR1 LNHDA and CDR2 SQIVND (reference sequence).

This clone was counted ten times or more. The chain carries TRBV11-2 and TRBJ2-1, with 8 bases aligning to TRBD2. Trimming at V came to 2 bases and at J to 3 bases, leaving 6 bases not matched to a gene. This CDR3 region has 16 residues. The germline V gene encodes CDR1 SGHAT and CDR2 FQNNGV. The CDR3 here is CASSLMGLGFYNEQFF. Written as DNA, the CDR3 is TGTGCCAGCAGCTTAATGGGACTAGGATTCTACAATGAGCAGTTCTTC.

This clone was seen only a few times. The V call is TRBV2, the J call TRBJ2-1; 10 nucleotides agree with TRBD1. Germline CDR1 and CDR2: SNHLY and FYNNEI. The length of the CDR3 is 15 residues. Losses at the gene ends were 5 bases for V and 5 bases for J; bases not matched to a gene: 6. The CDR3 nucleotides are TGTGCCAGCAGTTTCAGACAGGGGGCCAACAATGAGCAGTTCTTC. It is translated as CASSFRQGANNEQFF.

The V gene is TRBV20-1, the J gene TRBJ2-7; D may match TRBD1 or TRBD2 (5 bases each). There are 15 residues in the CDR3. V dropped 6 bases and J dropped 3 bases, with 21 bases sitting between them. Germline CDR1 reads DFQATT; CDR2 reads SNEGSKA (reference sequence). This chain's CDR3 is CSAEVSRRQGYEQYF. Here the CDR3 DNA reads TGCAGTGCGGAAGTTAGCCGGAGGCAGGGCTACGAGCAGTACTTC.

V usage is TRBV7-2 and J usage is TRBJ1-2; 9 nucleotides agree with TRBD1. CDR1 SGHTA and CDR2 FQGNSA come from the germline V gene. J lost 2 bases, V lost 4 bases, and 2 bases had no gene match. CDR3 length: 14 residues. This CDR3 is CASSSDRGNYGYTF. As DNA, the CDR3 is TGTGCCAGCAGCTCGGACAGGGGCAACTATGGCTACACCTTC.

This clone has ten or more counts. V gene TRBV27 combines with J gene TRBJ1-2; no firm D call. Per germline, CDR1 MNHEY and CDR2 SMNVEV (reference sequence). There are 13 residues in the CDR3. V was shortened by 5 bases and J by 6 bases, with 13 bases between the two germline ends. The CDR3 bases are TGTGCCAGCAGTCCGTACGGGATCGATGGCTACACCTTC. Translating it yields CASSPYGIDGYTF.

This clone appeared many times. The J gene is TRBJ2-1, the V gene TRBV7-9; a possible D gene is TRBD1 (5 bases). There are 14 residues in the CDR3. Between the trimmed V and J ends, which lost 5 bases and 8 bases, there was a span of 16 bases. The germline V gene has CDR1 SEHNR and CDR2 FQNEAQ (reference sequence). CDR3: CASSLGVVRDEQFF. The CDR3 bases are TGTGCCAGCAGCCTAGGGGTCGTTCGGGATGAGCAGTTCTTC.

The table lists this clone with many counts. This chain uses TRBV19 with TRBJ2-2; no clear D. V lost 3 bases, J lost 5 bases, and 13 bases lay in between. In germline, CDR1 is LNHDA, CDR2 SQIVND (reference sequence). CDR3 length equals 15 residues. The CDR3 protein is CASSIVDAMTGELFF. The CDR3, as DNA: TGTGCCAGTAGTATCGTCGATGCGATGACCGGGGAGCTGTTTTTT.

This clone turned up a few times. The chain links TRBV2 to TRBJ2-5; D remains unclear. V lost 7 bases, J lost 5 bases, and 14 bases lay in between. This CDR3 is built from 13 residues. Per germline, CDR1 SNHLY and CDR2 FYNNEI. The DNA of the CDR3 is TGTGCCAGCATTGATATCGTGGCGGAGACCCAGTACTTC. Translating gives CASIDIVAETQYF.

This clone was seen repeatedly, ten times or more. The genes are TRBV25-1 and TRBJ2-1; the match to TRBD2 covers 9 bases. Germline trimming cut 8 bases from V and 10 bases from J; bases unmatched to any gene: 6. The germline V gene has CDR1 MGHDK and CDR2 SYGVNS. This CDR3 is 12 amino acids long. The CDR3 coding sequence is TGTGCCAGCGACGAAGCGGGGGGAGAGCAGTTCTTC. Protein: CASDEAGGEQFF.

This clone was counted a few times. This sequence joins TRBV28 and TRBJ2-5; 8 bases fit TRBD1. This CDR3 spans 12 amino acids. Germline-derived CDR1 and CDR2 are MDHEN and SYDVKM. The V segment lost 2 bases and the J segment 13 bases; nucleotides outside the gene matches: 6. CDR3: CASSLMSRGPYF. The CDR3 DNA sequence: TGTGCCAGCAGTTTAATGTCCAGGGGGCCGTACTTC.

This clone showed up many times. The chain employs TRBV20-1 and TRBJ2-1; 8 bases fit TRBD2. The CDR3 totals 17 residues. Unmatched junction bases numbered 20, after V lost 4 bases and J lost 9 bases. Germline loops: CDR1 DFQATT, CDR2 SNEGSKA (reference sequence). This chain's CDR3 is CSATGEAGVLSGVEQFF. CDR3 bases: TGCAGTGCTACTGGGGAAGCGGGAGTTCTTAGTGGGGTTGAGCAGTTCTTC.

The chain couples TRBV20-1 to TRBJ2-3; D remains unclear. Germline CDR1 DFQATT, CDR2 SNEGSKA (reference sequence). The CDR3 is made up of 10 amino acids. Here the CDR3 DNA reads TGCAGCAGCAGCACAGATACGCAGTATTTT. Amino acids: CSSSTDTQYF.

This clone was counted many times. The rearrangement joins TRBV6-2 or TRBV6-3 to TRBJ1-2; D gene unclear. The CDR3 extends over 12 amino acids. The germline V gene has CDR1 MNHEY and CDR2 SVGEGT. Trimming took 8 bases from V and 8 from J, leaving 15 bases between them. DNA for the CDR3: TGTGCCAGCCTCGAAGGGTATGGAGGCTACACCTTC. The encoded protein is CASLEGYGGYTF.

This clone has just one count. This CDR3 reads CSARDRESSPLHF. DNA for the CDR3: TGCAGTGCTAGGGACAGGGAAAGTTCACCCCTCCACTTT. This sequence joins TRBV20-1 and TRBJ1-6, with 8 bases aligning to TRBD1. CDR3 length: 13 amino acids. Per germline, CDR1 DFQATT and CDR2 SNEGSKA (reference sequence). Losses at the gene ends were 3 bases for V and 9 bases for J; bases not matched to a gene: 4.

Comment on this clone: An end of the junction differs from the germline gene, which may be a read error. V gene TRBV28 combines with J gene TRBJ2-6; TRBD1 is a possible D gene (5 bases). CDR1 MDHEN and CDR2 SYDVKM come from the germline V gene. The CDR3 has 16 residues. The CDR3 loop reads CASSPRMASGANLLTF. The CDR3 nucleotides are TGTGCCAGCAGTCCGCGTATGGCCTCTGGGGCCAACCTCCTTACTTTC.

The rearrangement uses TRBV11-2 and TRBJ2-7, with D possibly matching TRBD1 (6 bases). V lost 5 bases and J 12 bases, leaving 20 bases between the germline ends. Germline V gene data show CDR1 as SGHAT and CDR2 as FQNNGV. This CDR3 is built from 13 residues. The CDR3 reads CASSAYVGGQTYF. The CDR3 nucleotides are TGTGCCAGCAGCGCCTACGTAGGAGGACAGACGTACTTC.

This clone came up many times. The chain employs TRBV7-2 and TRBJ2-1; 10 bases are shared with TRBD1. The CDR3 spans 17 residues. Germline V lookup: CDR1 SGHTA, CDR2 FQGNSA. Unmatched junction bases numbered 14, after V lost 5 bases and J lost 7 bases. CDR3: CASSPPGGQGWGNEQFF. DNA for the CDR3: TGTGCCAGCAGCCCCCCGGGGGGACAGGGGTGGGGGAATGAGCAGTTCTTC.

This clone appeared many times. The gene calls are TRBV12-3 or TRBV12-4 and TRBJ1-2; D might be TRBD1 (6 bases). V lost 5 bases, J lost 4 bases, and 20 bases lay in between. This CDR3 spans 16 amino acids. This CDR3 reads CASSPGFGQGTYGYTF. The CDR3 nucleotides read TGTGCCAGCAGTCCCGGTTTTGGGCAGGGGACCTATGGCTACACCTTC.

The table lists this clone with many counts. The junction departs from the called germline gene at one end, perhaps through a read error. V and J are TRBV12-3 or TRBV12-4 and TRBJ2-5, with 9 bases lining up with TRBD2. This CDR3 is 14 amino acids long. The CDR3 loop is CASSIAGEGETQYF. The CDR3 DNA is TGTGCCAGCAGTATAGCGGGAGAGGGGGAGACCCAGTACTTC.

In its sample, this clone was seen many times. This chain links TRBV15 with TRBJ1-1; D is ambiguous. V was shortened by 7 bases and J by 2 bases, with 17 bases between the two germline ends. The CDR3 sequence is 15 residues long. The V gene's germline CDR1 is LNHNV and CDR2 YYDKDF (reference sequence). CDR3 in amino acids: CATTLWVGSNTEAFF. In DNA, the CDR3 is TGTGCCACCACGTTGTGGGTAGGGTCCAACACTGAAGCTTTCTTT.

The chain carries TRBV19 and TRBJ1-5, with a weak D call TRBD1 (5 bases). The CDR3 spans 15 residues. Per germline, CDR1 LNHDA and CDR2 SQIVND (reference sequence). Trimming left V 1 base short and J 2 bases short, with 9 bases between. The CDR3 sequence is CASSIAPTGNQPQHF. The CDR3 nucleotides are TGTGCCAGTAGTATAGCCCCGACAGGCAATCAGCCCCAGCATTTT.

This clone was detected a few times. The V and J genes are TRBV7-3 and TRBJ1-1; 7 bases line up with TRBD1. CDR1 SGHTA and CDR2 FQGTGA come from the germline V gene. This CDR3 region has 12 residues. CDR3 loop: CVRGGWRTEAFF. As DNA, the CDR3 is TGTGTCAGGGGGGGGTGGCGCACTGAAGCTTTCTTT.